This T cell receptor beta chain was documented in a study of blood T cell repertoires in COVID-19. Participants came from 24 US areas, aged about 18 to 100 years. The repertoire was sequenced with immunoSEQ multiplex PCR; TCRdb's copy has only in-frame clones and lacks some. Among 130,000 to 150,000 clones listed, roughly 88% were seen once. The germline V gene encodes CDR1 SGHVS and CDR2 FQNEAQ. The CDR3 has 15 residues. The ends lost 5 bases at V and 6 bases at J; junction bases unmatched: 9. The specimen was PBMCs or T cells enriched from blood (not recorded which). The rearrangement joins TRBV7-8 to TRBJ1-1, with 10 bases aligning to TRBD1. This clonotype was obtained from a woman aged 25 to 45 with acute COVID-19. The CDR3 DNA reads TGTGCCAGCAGCCAGATAAGGACAGGGGGGGCTGAAGCTTTCTTT. Residues: CASSQIRTGGAEAFF.